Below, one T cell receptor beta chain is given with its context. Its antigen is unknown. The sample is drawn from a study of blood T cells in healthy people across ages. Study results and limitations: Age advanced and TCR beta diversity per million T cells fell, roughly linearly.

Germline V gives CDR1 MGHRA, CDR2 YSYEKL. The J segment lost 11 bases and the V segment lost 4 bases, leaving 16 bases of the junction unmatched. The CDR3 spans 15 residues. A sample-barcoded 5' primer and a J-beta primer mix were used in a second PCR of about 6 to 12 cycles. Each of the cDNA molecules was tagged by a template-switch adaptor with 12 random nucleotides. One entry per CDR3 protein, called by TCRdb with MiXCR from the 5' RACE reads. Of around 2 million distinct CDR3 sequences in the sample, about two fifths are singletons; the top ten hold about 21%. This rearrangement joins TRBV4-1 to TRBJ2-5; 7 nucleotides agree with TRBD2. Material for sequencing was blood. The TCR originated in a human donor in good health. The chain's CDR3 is CASSLLMSGAYGQYF. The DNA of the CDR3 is TGCGCCAGCAGCCTCCTCATGAGCGGGGCCTACGGGCAGTACTTC.